These 2 T cell receptor beta chains originate from one sample sequenced in a study of memory CD4+ T cells and cytomegalovirus serostatus. Libraries were prepared by immunoSEQ multiplex PCR; TCRdb keeps only in-frame clonotypes and omits some of them. This table holds about 45,000 clones, around 76% found once. Single viable CD3+CD4+CD8-CD45RO+ cells were sorted as the memory CD4+ T cells. Sample: memory CD4+ T cells from blood. The receptors derive from an adult in good health and CMV-seronegative.

This chain links TRBV2 with TRBJ2-3; TRBD2 agrees at 12 bases. CDR1 and CDR2 (germline): SNHLY, FYNNEI. Trimming took 7 bases from V and 5 from J; bases not matched to a gene: 10. The CDR3 spans 16 residues. CDR3 nucleotide sequence: TGTGCCAGCATTTGGTCTAGCGGGGGGGCGGGAGATACGCAGTATTTT. This sequence encodes CASIWSSGGAGDTQYF.

This chain connects TRBV5-3 to TRBJ2-1; 12 nucleotides line up with TRBD2. TRBV5-3 is sorted into the ORF group, with uncertain function. CDR3 length equals 19 residues. Trimming removed 4 bases from V and 9 bases from J; junction bases left unmatched: 20. CDR3 protein: CARSAPSDLAGGPVCEQFF. The CDR3 coding sequence is TGTGCCAGAAGCGCTCCCTCGGATCTAGCGGGGGGGCCGGTATGTGAGCAGTTCTTC.